The entry that follows covers one T cell receptor (beta chain) sequence. Its target antigen remains unknown. The record has no base qualities; no much larger clone is one base away. The immunoSEQ Assay, a bias-controlled multiplex PCR, was used to amplify TCRbeta CDR3 regions from genomic DNA. In the source study's methods: The number of nucleated cells in each sample was estimated from the amplification of reference gene primers within the assay. To quantify the absolute abundance of each unique TCRbeta CDR3 rearrangement, sequence reads were collapsed and filtered. For each sample, productive Simpson clonality was calculated as the square root of Simpson's diversity index over productive rearrangements. Here the immuneACCESS table is served through TCRdb, limited to in-frame sequences with V and J called. Missing clones are a known gap in these copies; in checked studies unresolved V genes cover under half, and the rest lacks a known reason. The V and J calls and the clone size are those of that table, but D and trimming were determined from the DNA. The sample table shows about 410,000 clones, and 85% to 90% are seen once. Of the sample, 1.7% falls within the top ten clones.

The record originates from a study of blood T cell repertoires in COVID-19 (dated by TCRdb to the early 2020s). Regarding the research as a whole: Samples covering the acute and convalescent phases of COVID-19 were provided by collaborators in the United States, Italy and Spain. The samples were drawn from the first 160 participants of the ongoing ImmuneRACE study and from roughly 1,300 subjects provided by 6 global collaborators. The material from the prospective study consisted of cDNA or gDNA derived from T cells, B-cell-depleted T cells, or PBMCs. Sample metadata almost always included a de-identified subject ID, COVID-19 status, age in years and sex. Deeply sampled blood TCRbeta repertoires from subjects exposed to, actively infected with, or recovered from COVID-19 were included in the dataset. The repertoires were released in a freely available public database meant as a resource for research on the immune response to SARS-CoV-2. Where HLA class I and class II types were available, the types were taken from metadata supplied by the sample provider, not from assay-based typing. The research as a whole found: The amount of clinical and demographic metadata varied by source and participant and was provided uncurated.

Counted from cysteine to phenylalanine, this CDR3 has 16 amino acids. The kept DNA is CDR3 alone, 48 bases in frame from the first base. Between the V and J ends, shortened by 3 bases and 2 bases respectively, the junction contains 16 bases. According to the germline V gene, CDR1 reads SGHRS and CDR2 reads YFSETQ. In the prospective study, participants were roughly 18 to 95 years old, resided in about two dozen geographic areas of the United States, and were enrolled through a virtual design. In the prospective study, cohorts were assigned on the basis of participant-reported clinical history obtained from a screening survey and a study questionnaire. ImmuneRACE Cohort 3 recovered participants were defined by two consecutive negative NP/OP PCR tests, healthcare professional clearance, or symptom resolution. Mobile phlebotomists in the prospective study collected whole blood, serum and a nasopharyngeal or oropharyngeal swab from every participant. Additional blood draws and questionnaires over an approximately two-month period could optionally be provided by prospective study participants. Before DNA extraction, blood samples from the prospective study were shipped at room temperature or frozen.

Material for sequencing was PBMCs or T cells enriched from blood (not recorded which). The sequence was collected from a woman under 40 who had recovered from COVID-19. The chain is assembled from TRBV5-1 and TRBJ2-3; the D gene identity is not certain. The CDR3 region reads CASSSLLHLDTDTQYF. In nucleotides, the sequence is TGCGCCAGCAGCTCCCTTCTGCACCTAGACACAGATACGCAGTATTTT.